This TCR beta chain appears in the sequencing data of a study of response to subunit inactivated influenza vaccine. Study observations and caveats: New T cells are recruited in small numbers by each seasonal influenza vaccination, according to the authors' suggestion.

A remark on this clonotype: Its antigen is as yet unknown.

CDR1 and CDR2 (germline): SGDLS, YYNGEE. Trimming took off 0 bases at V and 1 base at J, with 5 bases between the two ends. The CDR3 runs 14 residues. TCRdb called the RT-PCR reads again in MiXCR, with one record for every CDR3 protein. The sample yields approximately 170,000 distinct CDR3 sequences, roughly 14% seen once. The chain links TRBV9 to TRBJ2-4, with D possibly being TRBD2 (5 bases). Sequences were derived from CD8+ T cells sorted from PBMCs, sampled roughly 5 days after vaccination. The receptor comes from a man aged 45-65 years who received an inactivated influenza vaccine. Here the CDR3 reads CASSVGGAKNIQYF. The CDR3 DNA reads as TGTGCCAGCAGCGTAGGAGGGGCCAAAAACATTCAGTACTTC.